Below, 3 T cell receptor beta chains from the same sample are listed, as sequenced in a study of monozygotic twins with inflammatory bowel disease. Reprocessing the 5' RACE reads, TCRdb reports a single entry for every CDR3 protein and omits DNA. The sample shows over 100,000 distinct CDR3 sequences, and over 10% sits with its ten largest clones. The specimen was blood. These receptors were collected from a human donor with ulcerative colitis or Crohn's disease, or a healthy co-twin of an affected twin (not recorded which).

This chain uses TRBV11-2 with TRBJ2-1; checking the TCRdb D call of TRBD2 is not possible without DNA. CDR1 and CDR2 (germline): SGHAT, FQNNGV. This CDR3 is 19 amino acids long. CDR3: CASSSHRILAGGPYNEQFF. Based on the CDR3 plus reference TRBV11-2 and TRBJ2-1, the full variable domain is EAGVAQSPRYKIIEKRQSVAFWCNPISGHATLYWYQQILGQGPKLLIQFQNNGVVDDSQLPKDRFSAERLKGVDSTLKIQPAKLEDSAVYLCASSSHRILAGGPYNEQFFGPGTRLTVL.

The chain is built from TRBV7-2 and TRBJ1-3; TCRdb's D gene call, TRBD1, goes unchecked for lack of DNA. Germline V gives CDR1 SGHTA, CDR2 FQGNSA. CDR3 length: 17 amino acids. The CDR3: CASSLFGRGRTGNTIYF. Full variable domain (outside the CDR3, taken from reference TRBV7-2 and TRBJ1-3): GAGVSQSPSNKVTEKGKDVELRCDPISGHTALYWYRQSLGQGLEFLIYFQGNSAPDKSGLPSDRFSAERTGGSVSTLTIQRTQQEDSAVYLCASSLFGRGRTGNTIYFGEGSWLTVV.

J is TRBJ2-7 and V is TRBV12-3 or TRBV12-4; the TRBD1 assignment by TCRdb is unverifiable without DNA. This CDR3 has 14 amino acids. CDR3 sequence: CASRPTGTQGEQYF.